The 27 T cell receptor beta chains reported below all come from one sample, sequenced in a study of tumor-infiltrating lymphocytes in primary liver carcinoma. TCR beta cDNA came from about 500 ng total RNA, primed with a constant-region primer. Slightly modified ARM-PCR served as the procedure for the TCR beta libraries. These libraries came from three rounds of nested multiplex PCR. Rounds one and two of PCR, each of roughly 10 cycles, were primed with TRBV1-TRBV30 forward primers and a C-beta reverse primer. TCRdb redid the calling of the multiplex PCR reads with MiXCR, one entry per CDR3 protein. The sample records about 190,000 distinct CDR3 sequences, just under 85% being singletons. Joint extraction of RNA and DNA used about 17-30 mg of bulk tissue that was unsorted. The sample consisted of tumor tissue from primary liver carcinoma. The receptor source for this set is a man aged 40-50 years with primary liver carcinoma and hepatitis B virus infection.

Notes on this clonotype: Mismatch with germline at one junction end may stem from a read error. The DNA for the CDR3 is TGCGCTAGCAGACAAGGCAGTAATGAAGAACTGTTTTTT. Protein: CASRQGSNEELFF. The V call is TRBV5-1, the J call TRBJ1-4; D is undetermined. This CDR3 has 13 amino acids. Germline CDR1 SGHRS, CDR2 YFSETQ. Full variable domain (rest looked up from reference TRBV5-1 and TRBJ1-4): KAGVTQTPRYLIKTRGQQVTLSCSPISGHRSVSWYQQTPGQGLQFLFEYFSETQRNKGNFPGRFSGRQFSNSRSEMNVSTLELGDSALYLCASRQGSNEELFFGSGTQLSVL.

This clonotype is a singleton in its sample. At one boundary the junction diverges from the germline segment, which might be a read error. This chain joins TRBV10-1 and TRBJ2-5; D perhaps matches TRBD2 (6 bases). The CDR3 is 14 residues long. Germline CDR1 and CDR2: WNHNN and SYGVQD (reference sequence). This CDR3 reads CASSETRDHETQYF. The CDR3 DNA is TGTGCCAGCAGTGAGACGCGGGACCATGAGACCCAGTACTTC.

This clonotype is a singleton in its sample. Because it lacks the conserved phenylalanine or tryptophan at the end, this CDR3 is likely a read error. The chain has TRBV29-1 and TRBJ2-5, with 7 bases lining up with TRBD1. This CDR3 is built from 15 residues. V dropped 1 base and J dropped 4; count of bases not matched to a gene: 9. Germline V CDR1 and CDR2: SQVTM, ANQGSEA. The CDR3 DNA reads TGCAGCGTTGAAGCGAAGAGGGGGCGAGCAGAGACCCAGTACATC. This sequence encodes CSVEAKRGRAETQYI.

A note on this clonotype: Mismatch with germline at one junction end may stem from a read error. The CDR3 spells CTSCLKVGLTNQPQHF. The CDR3, as DNA: TGTACCAGCTGCCTAAAAGTGGGACTGACGAATCAGCCCCAGCATTTT. The chain recombines TRBV11-2 with TRBJ1-5, with a tentative D call TRBD1 (5 bases). The CDR3 has 16 residues. Looked up from germline, CDR1 is SGHAT and CDR2 is FQNNGV.

Comments on this clonotype: Sequence at one end of the junction differs from germline and may be a read error. The rearrangement links TRBV29-1 to TRBJ2-1, with 14 positions matching TRBD2. This CDR3 is built from 15 residues. From germline, CDR1 is SQVTM and CDR2 ANQGSEA. CDR3 nucleotides: TGCAGCGTTGGACTAGCGGGAGGGTTCTGCATTGAGCAGTTATTC. Translation: CSVGLAGGFCIEQLF.

Note on this clonotype: One junction end does not reproduce the germline sequence, and a read error may be involved. The V and J genes are TRBV29-1 and TRBJ2-7; perhaps TRBD1 as D (6 bases). The germline V gene encodes CDR1 SQVTM and CDR2 ANQGSEA. There are 11 residues in the CDR3. The CDR3 here is CSVWDTYEHYF. CDR3 bases: TGCAGCGTATGGGACACCTACGAGCACTACTTC.

The rearrangement joins TRBV10-3 to TRBJ2-7; 7 nucleotides align to TRBD2. Germline V CDR1 and CDR2: ENHRY, SYGVKD. This CDR3 is 13 amino acids long. The DNA of the CDR3 is TGTGTCACGGGACTATCGGGAGAATACGAGCAGTACTTC. Protein sequence: CVTGLSGEYEQYF.

About this clonotype itself: The junction shows a germline mismatch at one end, possibly a read error. The chain is built from TRBV12-3 or TRBV12-4 and TRBJ2-2; 15 bases are shared with TRBD2. CDR3 size: 18 residues. The CDR3 loop is CANSLGTSGGTWTGELFF. The CDR3, as DNA: TGTGCCAACAGTTTAGGGACTAGCGGGGGGACCTGGACCGGGGAGCTGTTTTTT.

Worth noting for this clonotype: Germline is not matched at one junction end, which may reflect a read error. V is TRBV6-5 and J is TRBJ2-7, with unresolved D. CDR3 size: 18 residues. Per the germline V gene, CDR1 is MNHEY and CDR2 is SVGAGI. CDR3 sequence: CTSSYKGPATSIHIEQYF. The CDR3 DNA is TGTACCAGCAGTTACAAGGGCCCTGCCACTTCGATACACATCGAGCAGTACTTC.

Of note for this clonotype: This may be a read error, as it is one base from a much larger clone. The chain carries TRBV28 and TRBJ1-2; D not resolved. V was shortened by 5 bases and J by 7 bases, with 23 bases between the two germline ends. The CDR3 sequence is 16 residues long. In germline, CDR1 is MDHEN, CDR2 SYDVKM. Here the CDR3 reads CASSPALVGRLCGYTF. As DNA, the CDR3 is TGTGCCAGCAGTCCCGCGTTAGTAGGACGGCTCTGTGGCTACACCTTC.

This clonotype showed up just once. One end of the junction does not line up with germline, which may come from a read error. V is TRBV6-2 or TRBV6-3 and J is TRBJ2-5; a weak D match, TRBD1 (5 bases). The V gene's germline CDR1 is MNHEY and CDR2 SVGEGT. This CDR3 has 16 amino acids. The CDR3 is CASSYPPWGVQETQHF. The CDR3 DNA reads TGTGCCAGCAGCTACCCACCCTGGGGCGTCCAAGAGACCCAGCACTTC.

This chain connects TRBV14 to TRBJ1-1, with D unclear. The CDR3 length is 14 residues. Per germline, CDR1 SGHDN and CDR2 FVKESK. Deletions cut 4 bases from V and 14 bases from J, with 23 bases between. The DNA for the CDR3 is TGTGCCAGCAGCCCTTCGGACTGGTTGGATGCGGCCTTCTTT. Residues: CASSPSDWLDAAFF.

The chain couples TRBV4-2 to TRBJ2-2, with a possible D match to TRBD2 (6 bases). Trimming took off 7 bases at V and 1 base at J, with 16 bases between the two ends. Germline lookup yields CDR1 LGHNA and CDR2 YNFKEQ. The CDR3 covers 16 residues. CDR3 nucleotides: TGTGCCAGCAACCAGGATCCTAGCGAGAACACCGGGGAGCTGTTTTTT. Translating it yields CASNQDPSENTGELFF.

This sequence joins TRBV6-5 and TRBJ1-1, with D possibly matching TRBD1 (6 bases). The germline gives CDR1 MNHEY, CDR2 SVGAGI. V was clipped by 2 bases and J by 7 bases, with 14 bases between them. The length of the CDR3 is 14 residues. As DNA, the CDR3 is TGTGCCAGCAGTTACAGGGCGACAGGCATTGAAGCTTTCTTT. Amino acid sequence: CASSYRATGIEAFF.

As regards this clonotype: At one end, the junction sequence differs from germline, possibly due to a read error. This chain joins TRBV29-1 and TRBJ1-1, with D tentatively TRBD1 (6 bases). Germline assignment: CDR1 SQVTM and CDR2 ANQGSEA. The CDR3 runs to 15 residues. Written as DNA, the CDR3 is TGCAGCGTTAAAGGAGGGGACACAGTGAACATTGAAGCTTTCTTT. This encodes CSVKGGDTVNIEAFF.

As concerns this clonotype: The CDR3 does not end in the conserved phenylalanine or tryptophan, so this is likely a read error. The chain combines TRBV6-5 with TRBJ2-3; 12 bases line up with TRBD2. The CDR3 totals 15 residues. V was clipped by 7 bases and J by 3 bases; unmatched bases: 5. Germline assignment: CDR1 MNHEY and CDR2 SVGAGI. CDR3 DNA: TGTGCCAGCAACATAGGACTAGCGGGAACAGATACGCAGTATGTT. Translation: CASNIGLAGTDTQYV.

This clonotype has a count of ten or more. CDR3 bases: TGCGCCAGCAGCTTGGTTACCGGACTAGGGCAATACGAGCAGTACTTC. The encoded protein is CASSLVTGLGQYEQYF. The rearrangement uses TRBV5-1 and TRBJ2-7; 7 bases align to TRBD2. V lost 0 bases, J lost 4 bases, and 10 bases stayed unmatched. The CDR3 sequence is 16 residues long. The germline V gene encodes CDR1 SGHRS and CDR2 YFSETQ.

This rearrangement joins TRBV12-3 or TRBV12-4 to TRBJ1-2, with D possibly matching TRBD1 (6 bases). Between the trimmed V and J ends, which lost 3 bases and 2 bases, there was a span of 13 bases. The CDR3 covers 15 residues. The CDR3 nucleotides read TGTGCCAGCAGTTTTTCAGGGGCCGAGAACTATGGCTACACCTTC. It codes for CASSFSGAENYGYTF.

With respect to this clonotype: Since a much larger clone is just one base distant, this may be a read error. This CDR3 fails to terminate in the conserved phenylalanine or tryptophan, so it likely reflects a read error. The chain combines TRBV6-4 with TRBJ1-6, with TRBD1 matching 7 bases. The CDR3 is 15 residues long. CDR1 MRHNA and CDR2 SNTAGT come from the germline V gene. V lost 6 bases, J lost 8 bases, and 10 bases stayed unmatched. CDR3 sequence reads: CASSGTAGGDSPLHL. In DNA, the CDR3 is TGTGCCAGCAGCGGGACAGCCGGTGGGGATTCACCCCTCCACCTT.

Points on this clonotype: One end of the junction does not line up with germline, which may come from a read error. This rearrangement joins TRBV6-5 to TRBJ2-7; a weak D match, TRBD1 (6 bases). The CDR3 spans 15 residues. CDR1 MNHEY and CDR2 SVGAGI come from the germline V gene. CDR3 nucleotide sequence: TGTGCCAGCAGTCACTCACGCCCAGGGACATACGAGCAGTACTTC. Its protein is CASSHSRPGTYEQYF.

This chain links TRBV29-1 with TRBJ2-3; unclear D gene. The length of the CDR3 is 13 residues. The V gene's germline CDR1 is SQVTM and CDR2 ANQGSEA. CDR3 bases: TGCAATTTCTGGGCAACTAGCACAGATACGCAGTATTTT. Amino acid sequence: CNFWATSTDTQYF.

Comment on this clonotype: A much larger clone lies one base from this, so it may be a read error. V is TRBV28 and J is TRBJ2-1, with TRBD2 as a possible D gene (5 bases). The germline V gene encodes CDR1 MDHEN and CDR2 SYDVKM. The CDR3 has 15 residues. CDR3 region: CASGLLRTSYNEQFF. DNA of the CDR3: TGTGCCAGCGGTTTATTAAGGACTTCCTACAATGAGCAGTTCTTC.

For this clonotype: Lacking the conserved final phenylalanine or tryptophan, this CDR3 likely reflects a read error. The V gene is TRBV4-1, the J gene TRBJ2-2; unclear D gene. CDR1 is MGHRA and CDR2 is YSYEKL in the germline V gene. The CDR3 runs to 15 residues. CDR3 nucleotides: TGCGCCAGTAGCCAAGACCTAAGCAGTGTGGGGGAGCTGTTTTTA. Residues: CASSQDLSSVGELFL.

A note on this clonotype: The conserved phenylalanine or tryptophan is not found at the CDR3 terminus, so this likely reflects a read error. J is TRBJ2-1 and V is TRBV11-1, with unresolved D. The CDR3 runs to 16 residues. Trimming left V 8 bases short and J 4 bases short, with 21 bases between. Germline V gives CDR1 SGHAT, CDR2 FQDESV (reference sequence). The CDR3 nucleotides are TGTGCCAGCGGCTCCTCCTCTGTCCTCTCATACAATGAGCAGTTCATC. The encoded protein is CASGSSSVLSYNEQFI.

This clonotype was observed a few times. The germline gene is not matched at one end of the junction; a read error may be the cause. The J gene is TRBJ2-2, the V gene TRBV29-1; TRBD2 matches at 9 bases. This CDR3 has 15 residues. CDR1 is SQVTM and CDR2 is ANQGSEA in the germline V gene. In DNA, the CDR3 is TGCAGTGTTGGGACTAGCTCGGTGAACACCGGGGAGCTGTTTTTT. Its protein product is CSVGTSSVNTGELFF.

On this clonotype itself: Given the absence of the conserved phenylalanine or tryptophan at the CDR3 end, a read error is likely. The chain joins TRBV28 to TRBJ2-3, with 9 bases aligning to TRBD2. Germline V gene data show CDR1 as MDHEN and CDR2 as SYDVKM. Trimming at V came to 0 bases and at J to 0 bases, leaving 1 base not matched to a gene. There are 16 residues in the CDR3. In nucleotides, the CDR3 is TGTGCCAGCAGTTTATGGACTAGCGGAAGCACAGATACGCAGTATATT. Protein sequence: CASSLWTSGSTDTQYI.

The chain has TRBV29-1 and TRBJ2-3; D is undetermined. V lost 6 bases and J 2 bases, leaving 18 bases between the germline ends. CDR1 SQVTM and CDR2 ANQGSEA come from the germline V gene. The CDR3 loop spans 15 amino acids. The CDR3 sequence is CSVGRNTTNTDTQYF. CDR3 DNA: TGCAGCGTAGGACGGAACACCACTAACACAGATACGCAGTATTTT.